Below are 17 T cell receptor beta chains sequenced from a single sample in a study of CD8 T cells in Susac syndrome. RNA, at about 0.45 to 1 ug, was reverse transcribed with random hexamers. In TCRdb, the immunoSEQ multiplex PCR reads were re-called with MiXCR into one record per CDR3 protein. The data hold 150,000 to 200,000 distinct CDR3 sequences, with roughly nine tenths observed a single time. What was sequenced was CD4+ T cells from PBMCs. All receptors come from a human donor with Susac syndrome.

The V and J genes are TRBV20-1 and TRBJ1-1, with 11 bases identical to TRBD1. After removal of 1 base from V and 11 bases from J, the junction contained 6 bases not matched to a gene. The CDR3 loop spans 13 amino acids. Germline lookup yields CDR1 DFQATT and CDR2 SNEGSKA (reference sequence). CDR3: CSARAGTGGWAFF. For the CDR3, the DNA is TGCAGTGCTAGAGCCGGGACAGGGGGTTGGGCTTTCTTT.

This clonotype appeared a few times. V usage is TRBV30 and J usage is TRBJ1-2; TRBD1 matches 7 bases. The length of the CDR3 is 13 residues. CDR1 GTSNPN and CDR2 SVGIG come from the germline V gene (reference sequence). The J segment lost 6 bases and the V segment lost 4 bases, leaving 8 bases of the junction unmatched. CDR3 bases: TGTGCCTGGATCCGGGACAGAAGAAATGGCTACACCTTC. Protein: CAWIRDRRNGYTF. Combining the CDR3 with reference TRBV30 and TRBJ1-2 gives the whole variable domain SQTIHQWPATLVQPVGSPLSLECTVEGTSNPNLYWYRQAAGRGLQLLFYSVGIGQISSEVPQNLSASRPQDRQFILSSKKLLLSDSGFYLCAWIRDRRNGYTFGSGTRLTVV.

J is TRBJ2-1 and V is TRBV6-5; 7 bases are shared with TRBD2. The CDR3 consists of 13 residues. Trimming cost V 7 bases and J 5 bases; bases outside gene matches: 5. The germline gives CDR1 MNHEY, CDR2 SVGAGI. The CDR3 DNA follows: TGTGCCAGCACCGTAGCGGGCCACAATGAGCAGTTCTTC. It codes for CASTVAGHNEQFF.

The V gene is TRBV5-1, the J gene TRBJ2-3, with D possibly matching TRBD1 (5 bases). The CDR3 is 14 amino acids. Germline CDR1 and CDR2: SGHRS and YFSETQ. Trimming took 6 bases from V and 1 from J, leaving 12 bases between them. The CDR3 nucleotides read TGCGCCAGCAAGGGGTTTCCGGGCACAGATACGCAGTATTTT. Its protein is CASKGFPGTDTQYF.

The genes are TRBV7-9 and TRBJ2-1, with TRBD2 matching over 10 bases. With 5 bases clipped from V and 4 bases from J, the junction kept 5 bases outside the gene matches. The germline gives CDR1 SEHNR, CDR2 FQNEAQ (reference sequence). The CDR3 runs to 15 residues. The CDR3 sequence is CASSQGLAVYNEQFF. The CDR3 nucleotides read TGTGCCAGCAGCCAAGGACTAGCGGTATACAATGAGCAGTTCTTC. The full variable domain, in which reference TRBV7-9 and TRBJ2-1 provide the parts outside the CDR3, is DTGVSQNPRHKITKRGQNVTFRCDPISEHNRLYWYRQTLGQGPEFLTYFQNEAQLEKSRLLSDRFSAERPKGSFSTLEIQRTEQGDSAMYLCASSQGLAVYNEQFFGPGTRLTVL.

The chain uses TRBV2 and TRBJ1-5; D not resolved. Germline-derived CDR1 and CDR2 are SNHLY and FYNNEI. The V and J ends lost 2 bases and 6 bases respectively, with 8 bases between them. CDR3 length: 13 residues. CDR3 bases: TGTGCCAGCAGTGAAACCAACGCTCAGCCCCAGCATTTT. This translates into CASSETNAQPQHF.

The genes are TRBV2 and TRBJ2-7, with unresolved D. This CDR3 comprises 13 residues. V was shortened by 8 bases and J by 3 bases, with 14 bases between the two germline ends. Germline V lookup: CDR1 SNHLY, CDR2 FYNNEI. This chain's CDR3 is CASCRLQLYEQYF. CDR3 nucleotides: TGTGCCAGCTGTCGACTGCAGCTCTACGAGCAGTACTTC. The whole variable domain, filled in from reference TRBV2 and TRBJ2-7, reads EPEVTQTPSHQVTQMGQEVILRCVPISNHLYFYWYRQILGQKVEFLVSFYNNEISEKSEIFDDQFSVERPDGSNFTLKIRSTKLEDSAMYFCASCRLQLYEQYFGPGTRLTVT.

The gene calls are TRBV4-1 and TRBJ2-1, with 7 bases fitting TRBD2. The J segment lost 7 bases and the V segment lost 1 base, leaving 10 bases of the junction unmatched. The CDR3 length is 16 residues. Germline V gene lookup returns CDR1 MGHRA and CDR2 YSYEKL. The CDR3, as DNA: TGCGCCAGCAGCCAAGGTATGCGGGGGAGGAGGAATGAGCAGTTCTTC. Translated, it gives CASSQGMRGRRNEQFF.

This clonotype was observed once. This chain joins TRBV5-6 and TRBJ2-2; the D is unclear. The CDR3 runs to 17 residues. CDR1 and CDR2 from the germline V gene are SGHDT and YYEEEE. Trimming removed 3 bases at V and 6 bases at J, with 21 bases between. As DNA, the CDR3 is TGTGCCAGCAGCTCATTATACCGGGCCTCACCCCCCGGGGAGCTGTTTTTT. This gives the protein CASSSLYRASPPGELFF.

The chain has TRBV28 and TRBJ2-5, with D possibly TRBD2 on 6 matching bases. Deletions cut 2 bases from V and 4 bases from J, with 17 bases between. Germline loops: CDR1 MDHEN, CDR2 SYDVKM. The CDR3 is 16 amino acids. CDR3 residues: CASSLTGTDGRETQYF. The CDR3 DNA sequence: TGTGCCAGCAGTTTAACCGGGACCGACGGGAGAGAGACCCAGTACTTC.

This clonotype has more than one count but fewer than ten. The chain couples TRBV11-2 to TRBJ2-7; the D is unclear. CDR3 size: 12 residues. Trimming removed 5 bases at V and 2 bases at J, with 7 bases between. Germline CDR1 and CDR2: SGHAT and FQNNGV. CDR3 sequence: CASSVTAYEQYF. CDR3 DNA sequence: TGTGCCAGCAGCGTTACAGCCTACGAGCAGTACTTC.

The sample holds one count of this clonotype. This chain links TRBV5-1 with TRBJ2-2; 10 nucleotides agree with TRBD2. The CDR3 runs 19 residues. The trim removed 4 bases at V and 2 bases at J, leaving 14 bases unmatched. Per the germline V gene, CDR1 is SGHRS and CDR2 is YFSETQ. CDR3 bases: TGCGCCAGCAGCCCACCGGGACTAGCGATCCGAGTCAACACCGGGGAGCTGTTTTTT. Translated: CASSPPGLAIRVNTGELFF.

CDR3 sequence (DNA): TGTGCCAGCAGTGGAGGACAGGCCAACACTGAAGCTTTCTTT. Protein sequence: CASSGGQANTEAFF. V usage is TRBV12-3 or TRBV12-4 and J usage is TRBJ1-1, with 7 bases aligning to TRBD1. Losses at the gene ends were 5 bases for V and 2 bases for J; bases not matched to a gene: 5. The CDR3 runs to 14 residues.

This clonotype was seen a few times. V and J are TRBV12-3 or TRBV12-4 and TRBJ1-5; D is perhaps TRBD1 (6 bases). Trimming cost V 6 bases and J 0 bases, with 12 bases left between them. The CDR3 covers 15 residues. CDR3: CASSSTGISNQPQHF. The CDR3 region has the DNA TGTGCCAGCAGCTCTACAGGGATTAGCAATCAGCCCCAGCATTTT.

The CDR3: CATSPTQNPYEQYF. The CDR3 DNA follows: TGTGCCACCAGCCCTACTCAGAATCCCTACGAGCAGTACTTC. This sequence joins TRBV15 and TRBJ2-7; D is unresolved. The CDR3 runs to 14 residues. CDR1 and CDR2 (germline): LNHNV, YYDKDF (reference sequence). The ends were cut back, 5 bases at V and 2 bases at J, with 13 bases in the middle.

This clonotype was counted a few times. CDR3 loop: CSAPFAGQAAEQYF. The CDR3 DNA sequence: TGCAGTGCGCCATTTGCCGGGCAGGCGGCCGAGCAGTACTTC. The V call is TRBV20-1, the J call TRBJ2-7; D is undetermined. The CDR3 has 14 amino acids. Germline-derived CDR1 and CDR2 are DFQATT and SNEGSKA (reference sequence). Trimming stripped 6 bases from V and 6 bases from J, with 21 bases between.

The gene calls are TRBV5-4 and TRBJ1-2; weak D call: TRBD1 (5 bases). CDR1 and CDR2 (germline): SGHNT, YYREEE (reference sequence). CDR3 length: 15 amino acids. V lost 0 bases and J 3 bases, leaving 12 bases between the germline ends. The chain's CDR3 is CASSLELGTDYGYTF. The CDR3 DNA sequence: TGTGCCAGCAGCTTGGAGTTGGGGACCGACTATGGCTACACCTTC.